The source of this TCR beta chain is a study of follicular helper T cells after annual influenza vaccination. This CDR3 comprises 14 residues. V was pared by 2 bases and J by 15 bases, with 7 bases of the junction left unmatched. Germline assignment: CDR1 SGDLS and CDR2 YYNGEE. Sequenced by immunoSEQ multiplex PCR; TCRdb stores in-frame clones only, minus some. The sample yields more than 9,000 clones, 65% to 85% seen once. Time point noted: 2015-2016 season, 7 days after influenza vaccination. This sequence was found in an adult who received the influenza vaccine. The sequences come from CXCR5+ CD38- circulating T follicular helper cells from blood, collected 7 days after influenza vaccination. Subset defined: circulating Tfh, non-naive CD4+CXCR5+PD-1+ (ICOS+CD38+ or ICOS-CD38-). The rearrangement uses TRBV9 and TRBJ2-1; 14 positions agree with TRBD2. In DNA form, the CDR3 reads TGTGCCAGCAGCGTGGGGACTAGCGGGGGCCTGGGGTTCTTC. Encoded protein: CASSVGTSGGLGFF.